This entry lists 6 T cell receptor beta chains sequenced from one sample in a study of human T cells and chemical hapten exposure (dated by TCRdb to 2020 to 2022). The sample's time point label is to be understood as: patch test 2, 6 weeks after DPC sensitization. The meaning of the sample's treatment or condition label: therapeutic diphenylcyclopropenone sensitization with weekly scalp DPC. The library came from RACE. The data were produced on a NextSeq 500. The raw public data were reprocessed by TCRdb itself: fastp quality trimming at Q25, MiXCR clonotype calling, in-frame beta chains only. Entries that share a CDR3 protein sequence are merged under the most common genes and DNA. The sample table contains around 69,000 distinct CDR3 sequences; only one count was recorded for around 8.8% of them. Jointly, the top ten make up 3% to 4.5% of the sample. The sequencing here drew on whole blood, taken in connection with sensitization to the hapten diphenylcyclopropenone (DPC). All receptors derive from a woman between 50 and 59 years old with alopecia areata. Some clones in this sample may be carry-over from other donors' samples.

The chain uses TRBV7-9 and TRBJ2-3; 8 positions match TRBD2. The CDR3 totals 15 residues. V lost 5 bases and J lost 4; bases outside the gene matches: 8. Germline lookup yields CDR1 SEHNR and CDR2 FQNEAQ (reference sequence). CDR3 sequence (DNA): TGTGCCAGCAGCCCGGCGGGGGGTGATGCAGATACGCAGTATTTT. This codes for CASSPAGGDADTQYF. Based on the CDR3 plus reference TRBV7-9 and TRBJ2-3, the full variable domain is DTGVSQNPRHKITKRGQNVTFRCDPISEHNRLYWYRQTLGQGPEFLTYFQNEAQLEKSRLLSDRFSAERPKGSFSTLEIQRTEQGDSAMYLCASSPAGGDADTQYFGPGTRLTVL.

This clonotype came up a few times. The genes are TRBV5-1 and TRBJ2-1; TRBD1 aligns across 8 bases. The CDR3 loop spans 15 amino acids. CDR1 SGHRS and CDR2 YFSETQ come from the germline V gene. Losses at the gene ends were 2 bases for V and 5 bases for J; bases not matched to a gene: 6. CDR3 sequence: CASSFPRGQNNEQFF. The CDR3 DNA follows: TGCGCCAGCAGCTTCCCCAGGGGGCAGAACAATGAGCAGTTCTTC.

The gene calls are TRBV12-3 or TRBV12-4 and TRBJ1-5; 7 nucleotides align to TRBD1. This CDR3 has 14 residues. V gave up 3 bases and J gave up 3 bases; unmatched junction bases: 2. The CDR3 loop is CASSFGQANQPQHF. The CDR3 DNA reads TGTGCCAGCAGTTTTGGACAGGCCAATCAGCCCCAGCATTTT.

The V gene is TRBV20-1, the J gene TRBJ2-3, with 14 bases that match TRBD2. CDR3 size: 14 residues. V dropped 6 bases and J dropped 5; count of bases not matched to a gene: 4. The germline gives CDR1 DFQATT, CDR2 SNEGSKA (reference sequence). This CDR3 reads CSARLAGGRDTQYF. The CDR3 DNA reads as TGCAGTGCCCGACTAGCGGGAGGGCGAGATACGCAGTATTTT.

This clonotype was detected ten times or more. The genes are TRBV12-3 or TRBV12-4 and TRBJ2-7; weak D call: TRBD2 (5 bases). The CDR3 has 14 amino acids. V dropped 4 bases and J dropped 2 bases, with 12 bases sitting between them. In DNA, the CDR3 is TGTGCCAGCAGTTCGACCGTCGGGACCTACGAGCAGTACTTC. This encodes CASSSTVGTYEQYF.

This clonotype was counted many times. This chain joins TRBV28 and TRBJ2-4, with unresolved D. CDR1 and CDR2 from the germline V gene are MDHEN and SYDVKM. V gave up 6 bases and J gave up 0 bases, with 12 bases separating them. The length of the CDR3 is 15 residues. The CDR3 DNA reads TGTGCCAGCAGGGTCAGGCCTCTAGCCAAAAACATTCAGTACTTC. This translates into CASRVRPLAKNIQYF.